The 26 T cell receptor beta chains below come from one sample, sequenced in a study of blood T cell repertoires in COVID-19. Libraries were prepared by immunoSEQ multiplex PCR; TCRdb keeps only in-frame clonotypes and omits some of them. The table has 40,000 to 60,000 clones, about 88% seen once. What was sequenced was peripheral blood. All receptors derive from a man aged 40-49 years with active COVID-19.

This sequence joins TRBV24-1 and TRBJ2-3, with TRBD1 identical over 7 bases. The germline CDR1 and CDR2 sequences are KGHDR and SFDVKD. CDR3 size: 14 residues. V was pared by 5 bases and J by 4 bases, with 5 bases of the junction left unmatched. CDR3 sequence: CATSATGRSDTQYF. CDR3 nucleotide sequence: TGTGCCACCAGTGCGACAGGGCGTTCAGATACGCAGTATTTT.

The chain links TRBV11-2 to TRBJ1-3, with TRBD1 identical over 7 bases. V lost 8 bases and J lost 7; bases outside the gene matches: 8. Germline CDR1 SGHAT, CDR2 FQNNGV. The CDR3 spans 13 residues. The CDR3 sequence is CASGHGTVNTIYF. CDR3 DNA sequence: TGTGCCAGCGGCCACGGGACAGTGAACACCATATATTTT.

This clone was seen a single time. The chain joins TRBV28 to TRBJ2-5; the match to TRBD2 covers 10 bases. The CDR3 loop spans 19 amino acids. The V gene end was trimmed by 4 bases and the J gene end by 5 bases; junction bases not matched to a gene: 19. Germline CDR1 reads MDHEN; CDR2 reads SYDVKM. CDR3 nucleotide sequence: TGTGCCAGCAGTTGGTACGGAGCTAGCGGGAGAGGTTTGCGGGAGACCCAGTACTTC. Translated: CASSWYGASGRGLRETQYF.

The J gene is TRBJ1-1, the V gene TRBV24-1; TRBD1 matches 8 bases. Germline V CDR1 and CDR2: KGHDR, SFDVKD. V lost 0 bases to trimming and J lost 6 bases; unmatched junction nucleotides: 8. The CDR3 runs to 16 residues. Here the CDR3 reads CATSDLAPGGRPEAFF. Written as DNA, the CDR3 is TGTGCCACCAGTGATTTGGCCCCAGGGGGCCGTCCTGAAGCTTTCTTT.

This sequence joins TRBV10-1 and TRBJ2-7; TRBD2 matches at 8 bases. Germline trimming cut 7 bases from V and 0 bases from J; bases unmatched to any gene: 23. The CDR3 is 20 residues long. Germline CDR1 is WNHNN and CDR2 is SYGVQD (reference sequence). The CDR3 nucleotides are TGCGCCAGCACCCCGGGGGGGGGACACTGGGTGCGCCTTTCCTCCTACGAGCAGTACTTC. The encoded protein is CASTPGGGHWVRLSSYEQYF.

This clone appeared a single time. This rearrangement joins TRBV5-1 to TRBJ2-7, with TRBD2 identical over 9 bases. This CDR3 has 16 amino acids. Germline lookup yields CDR1 SGHRS and CDR2 YFSETQ. The V segment lost 5 bases and the J segment 2 bases; nucleotides outside the gene matches: 11. Here the CDR3 reads CASSTAGREGTYEQYF. The CDR3 coding sequence is TGCGCCAGCAGTACCGCGGGGCGGGAGGGCACCTACGAGCAGTACTTC. Full variable domain (remainder filled in from reference TRBV5-1 and TRBJ2-7): KAGVTQTPRYLIKTRGQQVTLSCSPISGHRSVSWYQQTPGQGLQFLFEYFSETQRNKGNFPGRFSGRQFSNSRSEMNVSTLELGDSALYLCASSTAGREGTYEQYFGPGTRLTVT.

V is TRBV2 and J is TRBJ2-1; 13 bases agree with TRBD2. V lost 6 bases, J lost 6 bases, and 5 bases stayed unmatched. Germline lookup yields CDR1 SNHLY and CDR2 FYNNEI. This CDR3 has 15 residues. CDR3 sequence: CASRQLAGGVNEQFF. The CDR3 DNA follows: TGTGCCAGCAGACAACTAGCGGGAGGGGTCAATGAGCAGTTCTTC.

This chain links TRBV5-6 with TRBJ2-7; 9 positions agree with TRBD2. CDR3 length: 14 residues. Germline CDR1 is SGHDT and CDR2 is YYEEEE. The V segment lost 7 bases and the J segment 3 bases; nucleotides outside the gene matches: 8. In DNA form, the CDR3 reads TGTGCCAGCCGTGTTGGCGGGAGGGTCTACGAGCAGTACTTC. Its translation is CASRVGGRVYEQYF.

The rearrangement links TRBV18 to TRBJ2-7, with 7 bases lining up with TRBD2. This CDR3 has 15 amino acids. With V trimmed by 3 bases and J by 3 bases, 8 bases remained unmatched. Germline V CDR1 and CDR2: KGHSH, LQKENI. The chain's CDR3 is CASSPRSGGNYEQYF. CDR3 coding DNA: TGTGCCAGCTCACCGCGATCGGGGGGTAACTACGAGCAGTACTTC.

The chain has TRBV27 and TRBJ1-1; 7 bases are a match to TRBD1. Germline V gives CDR1 MNHEY, CDR2 SMNVEV (reference sequence). The ends lost 6 bases at V and 4 bases at J; junction bases unmatched: 5. This CDR3 is built from 13 residues. DNA of the CDR3: TGTGCCAGCAGCCTGGGGACAGTCACTGAAGCTTTCTTT. This encodes CASSLGTVTEAFF.

This clone appeared once. The CDR3 loop reads CASSVGDLASPISNEQYF. The CDR3 bases are TGTGCCAGCAGCGTAGGGGACTTGGCCTCTCCCATCAGCAACGAGCAGTACTTC. V is TRBV11-2 and J is TRBJ2-7, with a weak D call TRBD2 (6 bases). The CDR3 totals 18 residues. The germline V and J ends were trimmed by 5 bases and 5 bases, with 28 bases remaining between them. In germline, CDR1 is SGHAT, CDR2 FQNNGV.

The chain links TRBV30 to TRBJ2-7; 9 bases match TRBD1. This CDR3 has 15 amino acids. V was clipped by 6 bases and J by 3 bases; unmatched bases: 12. Germline assignment: CDR1 GTSNPN and CDR2 SVGIG (reference sequence). CDR3 in amino acids: CACNSRGQGIYEQYF. The CDR3 nucleotides are TGTGCCTGCAACTCTAGGGGACAGGGTATCTACGAGCAGTACTTC.

DNA for the CDR3: TGTGCCAGTAGTATAGCGGTCCTAGCGGGTCTTTACGAGCAGTACTTC. Its protein is CASSIAVLAGLYEQYF. This chain links TRBV19 with TRBJ2-7, with 8 nucleotides matching TRBD2. Looked up from germline, CDR1 is LNHDA and CDR2 is SQIVND (reference sequence). V shed 1 base, J shed 4 bases, and the junction held 9 bases outside the gene matches. This CDR3 has 16 residues.

The rearrangement links TRBV9 to TRBJ1-5, with D possibly matching TRBD1 (5 bases). Deletions cut 3 bases from V and 7 bases from J, with 14 bases between. The CDR3 contains 14 residues. Germline V gene data show CDR1 as SGDLS and CDR2 as YYNGEE. CDR3 nucleotide sequence: TGTGCCAGCAGCGGCGGGAGGGGTGGACAGCCCCAGCATTTT. It is translated as CASSGGRGGQPQHF. Full variable domain (missing parts from reference TRBV9 and TRBJ1-5): DSGVTQTPKHLITATGQRVTLRCSPRSGDLSVYWYQQSLDQGLQFLIQYYNGEERAKGNILERFSAQQFPDLHSELNLSSLELGDSALYFCASSGGRGGQPQHFGDGTRLSIL.

This chain joins TRBV2 and TRBJ1-6; TRBD1 matches at 8 bases. The junction had 3 bases not matched to a gene; V was cut back by 3 bases and J by 8 bases. The length of the CDR3 is 14 residues. The germline gives CDR1 SNHLY, CDR2 FYNNEI. This CDR3 reads CASSDYRGDSPLHF. DNA for the CDR3: TGTGCCAGCAGTGATTACAGGGGGGATTCACCCCTCCACTTT.

V is TRBV13 and J is TRBJ2-1; D is possibly TRBD2 (6 bases). Germline loops: CDR1 PRHDT, CDR2 FYEKMQ (reference sequence). Trimming pared 5 bases from V and 4 bases from J, leaving 12 bases between. CDR3 length: 14 amino acids. CDR3 residues: CASSINSGYNEQFF. The CDR3 region has the DNA TGTGCCAGCAGCATTAACAGCGGGTACAATGAGCAGTTCTTC.

The CDR3 DNA reads as TGTGCCAGCAGCGAGTTTAGCGGGAACTCCTACAATGAGCAGTTCTTC. It specifies CASSEFSGNSYNEQFF. The chain recombines TRBV2 with TRBJ2-1; 8 nucleotides line up with TRBD2. Germline CDR1 and CDR2: SNHLY and FYNNEI. The CDR3 has 16 amino acids. V dropped 6 bases and J dropped 0; count of bases not matched to a gene: 7.

This rearrangement joins TRBV25-1 to TRBJ2-2; 7 positions match TRBD2. Germline trimming cut 10 bases from V and 6 bases from J; bases unmatched to any gene: 2. The germline V gene encodes CDR1 MGHDK and CDR2 SYGVNS. The CDR3 consists of 11 residues. For the CDR3, the DNA is TGTGCCATGGGAGGGGCCGGGGAGCTGTTTTTT. Translating gives CAMGGAGELFF.

The V and J genes are TRBV25-1 and TRBJ1-4, with 9 bases that match TRBD1. Germline CDR1 is MGHDK and CDR2 is SYGVNS. J gave up 7 bases and V 2 bases, and 5 bases lay outside the gene matches. This CDR3 contains 15 residues. CDR3 region: CASSEGGTGLEKLFF. The DNA for the CDR3 is TGTGCCAGCAGTGAAGGTGGGACAGGGCTTGAAAAACTGTTTTTT. The variable domain in full, with the rest retrieved from reference TRBV25-1 and TRBJ1-4, is EADIYQTPRYLVIGTGKKITLECSQTMGHDKMYWYQQDPGMELHLIHYSYGVNSTEKGDLSSESTVSRIRTEHFPLTLESARPSHTSQYLCASSEGGTGLEKLFFGSGTQLSVL.

This chain links TRBV6-4 with TRBJ1-1; no clear D. The CDR3 contains 13 residues. The germline V and J ends were trimmed by 6 bases and 1 base, with 9 bases remaining between them. CDR1 is MRHNA, CDR2 SNTAGT, per germline. The CDR3 reads CASRADPNTEAFF. The CDR3, as DNA: TGTGCCAGCAGGGCGGATCCGAACACTGAAGCTTTCTTT.

The chain is built from TRBV20-1 and TRBJ2-1; 9 bases are shared with TRBD2. After removal of 5 bases from V and 16 bases from J, the junction contained 9 bases not matched to a gene. Germline V gene sequence: CDR1 DFQATT, CDR2 SNEGSKA (reference sequence). This CDR3 comprises 11 residues. The CDR3 sequence: CSASGLARRFF. Written as DNA, the CDR3 is TGCAGTGCTTCCGGACTAGCGCGAAGATTCTTC.

The chain is built from TRBV9 and TRBJ2-1, with TRBD1 matching over 11 bases. Trimming removed 3 bases from V and 6 bases from J; junction bases left unmatched: 17. Germline lookup yields CDR1 SGDLS and CDR2 YYNGEE. The CDR3 is made up of 19 amino acids. CDR3 bases: TGTGCCAGCAGCGACCGTCGGGACAGGGGGACCTTTCCGGGCAATGAGCAGTTCTTC. Translation gives CASSDRRDRGTFPGNEQFF.

The chain has TRBV11-3 and TRBJ2-7, with 12 bases matching TRBD2. The CDR3 is 15 amino acids. Germline CDR1 SGHNT, CDR2 YENEEA. The V and J ends lost 5 bases and 4 bases, in that order; junction bases with no gene match: 6. CDR3 coding DNA: TGTGCCAGCAGCCCTAGGACTAGCGGGACTTACGAGCAGTACTTC. Translated, it gives CASSPRTSGTYEQYF.

This clone was seen once. The gene calls are TRBV19 and TRBJ1-1, with TRBD1 matching over 7 bases. The CDR3 is 15 amino acids. V trimming: 1 base; J trimming: 3 bases; junction bases outside the gene matches: 5. Germline V gene lookup returns CDR1 LNHDA and CDR2 SQIVND (reference sequence). The CDR3 spells CASSIGSRGDTEAFF. CDR3 coding DNA: TGTGCCAGTAGTATAGGATCCAGGGGGGACACTGAAGCTTTCTTT.

This chain links TRBV29-1 with TRBJ1-1; possibly TRBD1 for D (5 bases). The CDR3 length is 11 residues. Per the germline V gene, CDR1 is SQVTM and CDR2 is ANQGSEA. Deletions cut 2 bases from V and 6 bases from J, with 7 bases between. Written as DNA, the CDR3 is TGCAGCGTTGAAAGACAGCCTGAAGCTTTCTTT. Protein: CSVERQPEAFF.

The chain joins TRBV9 to TRBJ2-3, with D maybe TRBD2 (6 bases). V was pared by 3 bases and J by 4 bases, with 15 bases between. Germline values: CDR1 SGDLS, CDR2 YYNGEE. The CDR3 spans 15 residues. CDR3 coding DNA: TGTGCCAGCAGCGCTCAGATCGCGGGACCAGATACGCAGTATTTT. Its protein product is CASSAQIAGPDTQYF.